This T cell receptor beta chain is from a study of patients and donors after allogeneic stem cell transplantation. The ends lost 1 base at V and 2 bases at J; junction bases unmatched: 7. Looked up from germline, CDR1 is DFQATT and CDR2 is SNEGSKA (reference sequence). This CDR3 contains 15 residues. This clonotype turned up a few times. TCRdb called the RT-PCR reads again in MiXCR, with one record for every CDR3 protein. This table has about 410,000 distinct CDR3 sequences, about a sixth appearing once. This TCR derives from a human donor who was either an allogeneic HSCT recipient or a stem cell or donor lymphocyte infusion donor (not recorded which). It is not recorded whose cells these are; they may come from a transplant donor. The J gene is TRBJ2-7, the V gene TRBV20-1, with 8 bases lining up with TRBD2. The sample was blood, either unsorted or a sorted T cell fraction (not recorded which). CDR3 sequence reads: CSARGLAGSPYEQYF. DNA for the CDR3: TGCAGTGCTAGAGGATTAGCGGGGAGCCCCTACGAGCAGTACTTC.